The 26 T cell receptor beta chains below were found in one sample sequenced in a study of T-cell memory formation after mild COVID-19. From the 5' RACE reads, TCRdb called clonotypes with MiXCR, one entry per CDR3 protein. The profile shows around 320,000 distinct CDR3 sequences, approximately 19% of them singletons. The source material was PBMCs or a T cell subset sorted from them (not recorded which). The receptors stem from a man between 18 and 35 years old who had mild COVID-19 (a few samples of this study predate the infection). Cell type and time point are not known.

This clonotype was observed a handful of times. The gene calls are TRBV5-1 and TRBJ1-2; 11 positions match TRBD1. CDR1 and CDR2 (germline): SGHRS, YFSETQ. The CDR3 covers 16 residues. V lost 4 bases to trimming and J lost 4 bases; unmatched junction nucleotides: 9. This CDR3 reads CASSPRDRGRVYGYTF. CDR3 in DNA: TGCGCCAGCAGCCCAAGGGACAGGGGGAGAGTCTATGGCTACACCTTC.

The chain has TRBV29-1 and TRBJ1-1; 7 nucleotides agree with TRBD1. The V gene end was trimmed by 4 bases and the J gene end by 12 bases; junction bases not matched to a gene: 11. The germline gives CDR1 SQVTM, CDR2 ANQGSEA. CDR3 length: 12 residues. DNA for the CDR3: TGCAGCGTTGTGCTCACAGGGGTACTTCCTTTCTTT. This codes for CSVVLTGVLPFF.

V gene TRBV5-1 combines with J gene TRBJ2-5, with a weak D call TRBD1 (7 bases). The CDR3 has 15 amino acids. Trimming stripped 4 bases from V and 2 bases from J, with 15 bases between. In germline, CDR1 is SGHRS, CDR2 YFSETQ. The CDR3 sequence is CASSGGLGQQETQYF. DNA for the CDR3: TGCGCCAGCAGCGGAGGGTTGGGACAGCAAGAGACCCAGTACTTC.

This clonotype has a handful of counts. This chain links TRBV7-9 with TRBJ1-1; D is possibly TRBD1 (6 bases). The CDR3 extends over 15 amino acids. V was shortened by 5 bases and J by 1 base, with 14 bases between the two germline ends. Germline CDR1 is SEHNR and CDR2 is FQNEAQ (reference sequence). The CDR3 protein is CASSPWTEPNTEAFF. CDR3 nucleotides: TGTGCCAGCAGCCCGTGGACAGAGCCGAACACTGAAGCTTTCTTT. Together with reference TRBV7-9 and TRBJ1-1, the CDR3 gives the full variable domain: DTGVSQNPRHKITKRGQNVTFRCDPISEHNRLYWYRQTLGQGPEFLTYFQNEAQLEKSRLLSDRFSAERPKGSFSTLEIQRTEQGDSAMYLCASSPWTEPNTEAFFGQGTRLTVV.

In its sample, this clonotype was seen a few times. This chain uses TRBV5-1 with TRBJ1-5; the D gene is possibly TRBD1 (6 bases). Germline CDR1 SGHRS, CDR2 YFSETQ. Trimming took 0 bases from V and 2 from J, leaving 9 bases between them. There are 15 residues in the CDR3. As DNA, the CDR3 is TGCGCCAGCAGCTTGGTGTCAGGGGGCAATCAGCCCCAGCATTTT. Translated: CASSLVSGGNQPQHF. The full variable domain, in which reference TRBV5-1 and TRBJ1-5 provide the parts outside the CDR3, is KAGVTQTPRYLIKTRGQQVTLSCSPISGHRSVSWYQQTPGQGLQFLFEYFSETQRNKGNFPGRFSGRQFSNSRSEMNVSTLELGDSALYLCASSLVSGGNQPQHFGDGTRLSIL.

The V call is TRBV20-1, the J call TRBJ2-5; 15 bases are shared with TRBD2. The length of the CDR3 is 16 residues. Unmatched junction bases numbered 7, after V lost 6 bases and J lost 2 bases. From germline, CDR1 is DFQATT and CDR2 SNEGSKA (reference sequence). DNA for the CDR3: TGCAGTGCAGATGGGACTAGCGGGGGGTCACAAGAGACCCAGTACTTC. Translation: CSADGTSGGSQETQYF.

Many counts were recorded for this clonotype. The CDR3, as DNA: TGCAGTGCTAGGTCCGGGACCCCCAAAGGAGGCAATCAGCCCCAGCATTTT. It yields the protein CSARSGTPKGGNQPQHF. This chain links TRBV20-1 with TRBJ1-5; tentative D call: TRBD1 (5 bases). The V gene lost 3 bases and the J gene lost 2 bases, with 20 bases spanning the gap. CDR1 and CDR2 (germline): DFQATT, SNEGSKA (reference sequence). This CDR3 spans 17 amino acids.

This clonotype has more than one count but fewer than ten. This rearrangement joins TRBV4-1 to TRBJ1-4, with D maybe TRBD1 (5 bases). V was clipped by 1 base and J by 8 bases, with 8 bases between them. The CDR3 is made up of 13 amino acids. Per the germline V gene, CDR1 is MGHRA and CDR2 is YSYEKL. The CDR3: CASSQAGEEKLFF. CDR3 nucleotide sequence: TGCGCCAGCAGCCAAGCGGGGGAGGAAAAACTGTTTTTT.

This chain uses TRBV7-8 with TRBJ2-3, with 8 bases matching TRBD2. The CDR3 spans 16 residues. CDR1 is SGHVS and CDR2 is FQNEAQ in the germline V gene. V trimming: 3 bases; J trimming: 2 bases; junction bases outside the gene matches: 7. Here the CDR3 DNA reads TGTGCCAGCAGCTTTCGGGCGGGGGGAAACACAGATACGCAGTATTTT. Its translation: CASSFRAGGNTDTQYF.

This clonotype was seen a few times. CDR3 coding DNA: TGTGCCAGCAGTTACGACCGAACCTACGAGCAGTACGTC. This sequence encodes CASSYDRTYEQYV. This chain joins TRBV6-2 or TRBV6-3 and TRBJ2-7; no firm D call. The ends were cut back, 2 bases at V and 2 bases at J, with 7 bases in the middle. The CDR3 loop spans 13 amino acids. Germline V gene lookup returns CDR1 MNHEY and CDR2 SVGEGT.

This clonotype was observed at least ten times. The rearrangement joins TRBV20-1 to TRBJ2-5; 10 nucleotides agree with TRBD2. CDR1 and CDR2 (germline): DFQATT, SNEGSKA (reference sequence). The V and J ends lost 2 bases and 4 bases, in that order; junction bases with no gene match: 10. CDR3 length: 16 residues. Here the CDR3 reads CSARKAGGLFRETQYF. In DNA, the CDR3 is TGCAGTGCTAGAAAAGCGGGGGGGCTTTTCCGAGAGACCCAGTACTTC.

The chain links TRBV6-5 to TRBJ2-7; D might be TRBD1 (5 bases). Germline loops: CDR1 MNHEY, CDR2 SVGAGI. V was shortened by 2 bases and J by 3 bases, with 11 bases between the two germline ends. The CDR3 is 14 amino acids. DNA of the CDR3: TGTGCCAGCAGTTACGGGTCAGGGAACTACGAGCAGTACTTC. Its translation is CASSYGSGNYEQYF.

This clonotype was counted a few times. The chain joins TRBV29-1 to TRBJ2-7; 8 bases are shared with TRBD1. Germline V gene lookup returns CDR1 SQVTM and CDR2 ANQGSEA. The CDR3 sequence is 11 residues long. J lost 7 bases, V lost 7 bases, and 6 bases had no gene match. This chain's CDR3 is CSAYDRGEQYF. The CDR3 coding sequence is TGCAGCGCCTACGACAGGGGAGAGCAGTACTTC.

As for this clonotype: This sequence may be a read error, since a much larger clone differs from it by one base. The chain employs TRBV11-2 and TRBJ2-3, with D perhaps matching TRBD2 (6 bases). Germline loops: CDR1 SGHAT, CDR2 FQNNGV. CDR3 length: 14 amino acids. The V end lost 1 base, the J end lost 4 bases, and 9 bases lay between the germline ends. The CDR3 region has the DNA TGTGCCAGCAGCTTAGCGGAGGGGCCAGATACGCAGTATTTT. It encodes CASSLAEGPDTQYF.

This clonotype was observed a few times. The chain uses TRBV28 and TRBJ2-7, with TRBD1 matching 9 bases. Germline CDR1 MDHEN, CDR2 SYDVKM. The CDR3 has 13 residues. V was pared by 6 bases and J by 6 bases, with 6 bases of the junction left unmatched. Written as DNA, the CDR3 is TGTGCCAGCAGCAGGACAGGGGTAGGCGAGCAGTACGTC. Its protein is CASSRTGVGEQYV.

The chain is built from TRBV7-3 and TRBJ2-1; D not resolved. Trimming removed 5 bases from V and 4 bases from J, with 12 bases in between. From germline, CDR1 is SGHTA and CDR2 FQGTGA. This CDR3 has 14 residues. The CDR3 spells CASSPQGLYNEQFF. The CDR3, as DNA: TGTGCCAGCAGCCCCCAAGGGTTATACAATGAGCAGTTCTTC.

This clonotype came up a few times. CDR3 in amino acids: CASSYGTGNSPLHF. The CDR3 nucleotides are TGTGCCAGCAGTTACGGGACAGGGAATTCACCCCTCCACTTT. This chain connects TRBV6-5 to TRBJ1-6, with 9 bases fitting TRBD1. CDR1 is MNHEY and CDR2 is SVGAGI in the germline V gene. The CDR3 has 14 amino acids. The junction had 0 bases not matched to a gene; V was cut back by 2 bases and J by 7 bases.

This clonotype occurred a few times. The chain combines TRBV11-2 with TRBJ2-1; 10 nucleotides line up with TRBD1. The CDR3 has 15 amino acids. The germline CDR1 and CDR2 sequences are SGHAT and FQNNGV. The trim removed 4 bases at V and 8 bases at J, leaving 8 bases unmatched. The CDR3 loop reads CASSWGQGFLDEQFF. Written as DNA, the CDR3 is TGTGCCAGCAGCTGGGGACAGGGGTTTCTCGATGAGCAGTTCTTC.

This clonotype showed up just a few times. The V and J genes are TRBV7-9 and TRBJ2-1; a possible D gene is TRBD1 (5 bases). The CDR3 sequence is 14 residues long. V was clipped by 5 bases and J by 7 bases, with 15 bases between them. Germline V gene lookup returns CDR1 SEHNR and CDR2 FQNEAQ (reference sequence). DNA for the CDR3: TGTGCCAGCAGCCCCCAAACCAGGGATAATGAGCAGTTCTTC. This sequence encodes CASSPQTRDNEQFF.

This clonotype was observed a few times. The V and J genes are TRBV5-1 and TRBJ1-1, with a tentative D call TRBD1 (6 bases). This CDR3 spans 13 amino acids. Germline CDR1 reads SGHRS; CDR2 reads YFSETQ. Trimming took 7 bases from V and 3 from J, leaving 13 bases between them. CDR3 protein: CASAEGEDTEAFF. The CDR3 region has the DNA TGCGCCAGCGCGGAGGGGGAGGACACTGAAGCTTTCTTT.

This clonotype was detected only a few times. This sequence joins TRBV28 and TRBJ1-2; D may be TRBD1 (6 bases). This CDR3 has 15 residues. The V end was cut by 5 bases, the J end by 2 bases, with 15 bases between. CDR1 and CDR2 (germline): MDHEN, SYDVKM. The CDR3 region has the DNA TGTGCCAGCAGTCCGGCTCGGACAGCGAACTATGGCTACACCTTC. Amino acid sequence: CASSPARTANYGYTF.

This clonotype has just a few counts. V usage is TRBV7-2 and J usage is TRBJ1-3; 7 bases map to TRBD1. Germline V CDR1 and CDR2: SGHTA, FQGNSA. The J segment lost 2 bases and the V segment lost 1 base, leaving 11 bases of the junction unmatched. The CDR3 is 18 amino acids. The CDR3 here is CASSLVPGQVLTGNTIYF. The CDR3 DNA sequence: TGTGCCAGCAGCTTAGTCCCCGGACAGGTTCTTACTGGAAACACCATATATTTT.

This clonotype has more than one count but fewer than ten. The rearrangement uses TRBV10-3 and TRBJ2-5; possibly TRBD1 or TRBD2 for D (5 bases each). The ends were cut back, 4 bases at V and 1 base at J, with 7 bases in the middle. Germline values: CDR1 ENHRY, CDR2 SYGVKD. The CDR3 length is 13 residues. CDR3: CAISGDVQETQYF. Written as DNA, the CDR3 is TGTGCCATCAGTGGGGACGTCCAAGAGACCCAGTACTTC.

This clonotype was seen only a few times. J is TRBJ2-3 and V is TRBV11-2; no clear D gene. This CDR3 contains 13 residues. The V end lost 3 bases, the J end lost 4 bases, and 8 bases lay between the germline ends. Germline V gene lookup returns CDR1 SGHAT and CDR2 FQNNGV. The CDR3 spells CASSFGVPDTQYF. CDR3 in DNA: TGTGCCAGCAGCTTTGGGGTCCCAGATACGCAGTATTTT. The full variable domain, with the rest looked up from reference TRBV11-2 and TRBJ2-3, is EAGVAQSPRYKIIEKRQSVAFWCNPISGHATLYWYQQILGQGPKLLIQFQNNGVVDDSQLPKDRFSAERLKGVDSTLKIQPAKLEDSAVYLCASSFGVPDTQYFGPGTRLTVL.

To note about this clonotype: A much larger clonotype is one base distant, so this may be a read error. CDR3 in DNA: TGTGCCAGCAGTTGGGGCCCAGATACGCAGTATTTT. Encoded protein: CASSWGPDTQYF. The rearrangement uses TRBV5-6 and TRBJ2-3; D possibly corresponds to TRBD1 (5 bases). The V gene lost 5 bases and the J gene lost 4 bases, with 8 bases spanning the gap. The CDR3 consists of 12 residues. Per germline, CDR1 SGHDT and CDR2 YYEEEE.

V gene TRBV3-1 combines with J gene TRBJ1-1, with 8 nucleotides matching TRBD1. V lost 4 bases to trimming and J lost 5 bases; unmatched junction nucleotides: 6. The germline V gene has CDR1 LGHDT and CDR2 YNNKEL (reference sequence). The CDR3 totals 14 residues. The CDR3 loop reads CASSRDRGITEAFF. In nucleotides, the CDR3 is TGTGCCAGCAGCCGAGACAGGGGCATAACTGAAGCTTTCTTT.